These T cell receptor beta chains were read from a single sample in a study of ipilimumab plus nivolumab after autologous stem cell transplantation. The table came from immunoSEQ multiplex PCR; TCRdb's copy has only in-frame clones and leaves some out. The table includes 35,000 to 50,000 clones, about 88% detected once. The sequencing used PBMCs, collected in a trial of ipilimumab plus nivolumab as post-transplant consolidation. These receptors came from a male donor with multiple myeloma. The CDR3 runs from the conserved cysteine through the conserved F or W. Fields, in order: J gene, clone size, D gene, V gene, CDR3 protein, CDR3 DNA. D genes are given only for firm matches. Rows may omit the clone size; those that give it use once, few, many or a size class.

TRBJ1-4 | - | - | TRBV5-1 | CASSLRDGLNEKLFF | TGCGCCAGCAGCTTGCGGGACGGCCTTAATGAAAAACTGTTTTTT
TRBJ1-1 | - | - | TRBV5-1 | CASSQQGSNTEAFF | TGCGCCAGCAGCCAACAGGGATCGAACACTGAAGCTTTCTTT
TRBJ1-5 | few | - | TRBV19 | CASRMGGHQPQHF | TGTGCCAGTAGGATGGGGGGTCATCAGCCCCAGCATTTT
TRBJ1-5 | - | - | TRBV18 | CASSQQGGRNNQPQHF | TGTGCCAGCTCACAACAGGGAGGAAGGAACAATCAGCCCCAGCATTTT
TRBJ1-2 | - | - | TRBV7-3 | CASSFAGTYGYTF | TGTGCCAGCAGCTTCGCAGGGACCTATGGCTACACCTTC
TRBJ1-1 | - | - | TRBV5-1 | CASSVGGGGTEAFF | TGCGCCAGCAGCGTTGGGGGAGGAGGAACTGAAGCTTTCTTT
TRBJ1-4 | - | - | TRBV2 | CASSESGAYEKLFF | TGTGCCAGCAGTGAAAGCGGGGCCTATGAAAAACTGTTTTTT
TRBJ1-2 | - | - | TRBV5-1 | CASSRETDRYTF | TGCGCCAGCAGCAGGGAGACGGACCGCTACACCTTC
TRBJ1-3 | - | - | TRBV7-8 | CASSPGSSGNTIYF | TGTGCCAGCAGCCCGGGGAGCTCTGGAAACACCATATATTTT
TRBJ1-4 | - | - | TRBV5-5 | CASSLSRTIRHPTEKLFF | TGTGCCAGCAGCCTAAGTAGGACTATTCGACACCCAACGGAAAAACTGTTTTTT
TRBJ2-1 | - | - | TRBV19 | CASKGQGVEQFF | TGTGCCAGTAAGGGCCAGGGTGTCGAGCAGTTCTTC
TRBJ2-7 | - | - | TRBV6-5 | CASRTGLWSYEQYF | TGTGCCAGCCGGACGGGACTCTGGTCCTACGAGCAGTACTTC
TRBJ2-5 | - | - | TRBV2 | CASSGEETQYF | TGTGCCAGCAGTGGGGAAGAGACCCAGTACTTC
TRBJ2-1 | - | - | TRBV6-4 | CASSDSGYNEQFF | TGTGCCAGCAGTGACTCCGGCTACAATGAGCAGTTCTTC
TRBJ1-2 | - | - | TRBV5-1 | CATKGGTYGYTF | TGCGCCACCAAAGGGGGGACCTATGGCTACACCTTC
TRBJ2-7 | - | TRBD2 | TRBV23-1 | CASSKGTSRYEQYF | TGCGCCAGCAGTAAGGGGACTAGTCGGTACGAGCAGTACTTC
TRBJ1-5 | - | - | TRBV7-2 | CASSPQGISNQPQHF | TGTGCCAGCAGTCCCCAGGGGATAAGCAATCAGCCCCAGCATTTT
TRBJ2-7 | - | TRBD1 | TRBV4-1 | CASSRTLTGGADNEQYF | TGCGCCAGCAGCCGTACCCTGACAGGGGGCGCGGACAACGAGCAGTACTTC
TRBJ2-7 | - | - | TRBV6-6 | CASSSGQLSYEQYF | TGTGCCAGCTCGTCCGGGCAGTTATCCTACGAGCAGTACTTC
TRBJ1-5 | - | - | TRBV18 | CASSPNNQPQHF | TGTGCCAGCTCACCCAACAATCAGCCCCAGCATTTT
TRBJ2-1 | once | - | TRBV7-3 | CASSLRHLRDNEQFF | TGTGCCAGCAGCTTAAGGCACCTCAGGGACAATGAGCAGTTCTTC
TRBJ1-6 | - | - | TRBV27 | CASSLLGLNNSPLHF | TGTGCCAGCAGTTTATTAGGATTAAATAATTCACCCCTCCACTTT
TRBJ1-4 | - | TRBD1 | TRBV9 | CASSHRGLGPSNEKLFF | TGTGCCAGCAGCCACAGGGGACTGGGGCCATCGAATGAAAAACTGTTTTTT
TRBJ1-1 | - | - | TRBV9 | CASSNRDKAEAFF | TGTGCCAGCAGCAACCGGGACAAAGCTGAAGCTTTCTTT
TRBJ2-7 | - | TRBD2 | TRBV29-1 | CSVVQLAGVLYEQYF | TGCAGCGTTGTCCAGCTAGCGGGAGTACTCTACGAGCAGTACTTC
TRBJ2-5 | - | - | TRBV21-1 | CASSKALGDRQYQETQYF | TGTGCCAGCAGCAAAGCGCTAGGGGACAGGCAGTACCAAGAGACCCAGTACTTC
TRBJ2-7 | - | - | TRBV18 | CASSPLRGATYEQYF | TGTGCCAGCTCACCCCTCCGGGGGGCAACCTACGAGCAGTACTTC
TRBJ2-5 | - | - | TRBV6-6 | CASSPPGAKSKTQYF | TGTGCCAGCAGCCCCCCGGGGGCTAAGAGTAAGACCCAGTACTTC
TRBJ1-2 | - | TRBD1 | TRBV6-5 | CASSYGRQGFSYGYTF | TGTGCCAGCAGTTACGGGCGACAGGGCTTCTCCTATGGCTACACCTTC
TRBJ2-2 | few | - | TRBV13 | CASSLAKGTGELFF | TGTGCCAGCAGCTTAGCTAAGGGTACCGGGGAGCTGTTTTTT
TRBJ2-1 | - | - | TRBV5-1 | CASSLSRGGSYNEQFF | TGCGCCAGCAGCTTGAGCAGGGGGGGCTCCTACAATGAGCAGTTCTTC
TRBJ1-4 | once | - | TRBV4-2 | CASSQSLREPNEKLFF | TGTGCCAGCAGCCAATCCCTACGGGAACCTAATGAAAAACTGTTTTTT
TRBJ1-5 | - | - | TRBV27 | CASSVRAEVPQHF | TGTGCCAGCAGTGTCCGGGCAGAGGTACCCCAGCATTTT
TRBJ1-1 | few | - | TRBV30 | CAWSQQGNTEAFF | TGTGCCTGGAGTCAACAGGGGAACACTGAAGCTTTCTTT
TRBJ1-2 | - | - | TRBV7-9 | CASSLWARGAHGYTF | TGTGCCAGCAGCTTATGGGCTCGGGGGGCGCATGGCTACACCTTC